These 26 T cell receptor beta chains were all obtained from the same sample, sequenced in a study of shared clonotypes between healthy human individuals. TCRdb's table, derived via immunoSEQ multiplex PCR, lists solely in-frame clones and lacks some. The sample contains 2 million to 2.5 million clones, about 90% of which appear only once. Sequencing used naive CD4+ T cells from PBMCs. Regarding subset: CD45RA+ positively selected. Receptor source: a man between 18 and 29 years old in good health. Some clones in this sample may be carry-over from other donors' samples.

This chain joins TRBV29-1 and TRBJ2-7; D gene unclear. Germline V CDR1 and CDR2: SQVTM, ANQGSEA. The V gene lost 4 bases and the J gene lost 2 bases, with 21 bases spanning the gap. The CDR3 length is 16 residues. The CDR3, as DNA: TGCAGCGTTGGCTCCTGGGGTGGCAAAGCTACCTACGAGCAGTACTTC. It is translated as CSVGSWGGKATYEQYF.

The rearrangement joins TRBV7-8 to TRBJ2-5; D call uncertain. The germline V and J ends were trimmed by 5 bases and 2 bases, with 9 bases remaining between them. Germline CDR1 reads SGHVS; CDR2 reads FQNEAQ. The CDR3 is 13 amino acids. CDR3 sequence reads: CASSPSRQETQYF. As DNA, the CDR3 is TGTGCCAGCAGCCCCTCGAGGCAAGAGACCCAGTACTTC.

The chain carries TRBV18 and TRBJ1-1; a weak D match, TRBD1 (6 bases). In germline, CDR1 is KGHSH, CDR2 LQKENI. The CDR3 is 15 amino acids. V was clipped by 6 bases and J by 2 bases, with 16 bases between them. This CDR3 reads CASSPQGTPNTEAFF. The CDR3 DNA reads TGTGCCAGCTCCCCTCAAGGGACACCAAACACTGAAGCTTTCTTT. Filled out from reference TRBV18 and TRBJ1-1, the complete variable domain reads NAGVMQNPRHLVRRRGQEARLRCSPMKGHSHVYWYRQLPEEGLKFMVYLQKENIIDESGMPKERFSAEFPKEGPSILRIQQVVRGDSAAYFCASSPQGTPNTEAFFGQGTRLTVV.

V usage is TRBV7-9 and J usage is TRBJ1-5; D is unclear. Germline V gene lookup returns CDR1 SEHNR and CDR2 FQNEAQ (reference sequence). V was shortened by 1 base and J by 7 bases, with 17 bases between the two germline ends. The CDR3 runs 16 residues. CDR3 in DNA: TGTGCCAGCAGCTTAGATCACAGTAGGACTCAACAGCCCCAGCATTTT. It encodes CASSLDHSRTQQPQHF.

To note about this clone: Other DNA sequences in the same sample also yield this CDR3. This chain connects TRBV28 to TRBJ2-7, with D uncertain. Germline CDR1 reads MDHEN; CDR2 reads SYDVKM. The V and J ends lost 9 bases and 1 base respectively, with 10 bases between them. The CDR3 runs 12 residues. CDR3 region: CASGASSYEQYF. Here the CDR3 DNA reads TGTGCCAGTGGAGCTAGTTCCTACGAGCAGTACTTC. The whole variable domain, remainder taken from reference TRBV28 and TRBJ2-7, is DVKVTQSSRYLVKRTGEKVFLECVQDMDHENMFWYRQDPGLGLRLIYFSYDVKMKEKGDIPEGYSVSREKKERFSLILESASTNQTSMYLCASGASSYEQYFGPGTRLTVT.

The CDR3 here is CASSNGGTYEQYF. The DNA for the CDR3 is TGTGCCAGCAGCAATGGGGGTACTTACGAGCAGTACTTC. The rearrangement links TRBV7-7 to TRBJ2-7; D tentatively fits TRBD1 or TRBD2 (5 bases each). V was shortened by 5 bases and J by 4 bases, with 12 bases between the two germline ends. This CDR3 is built from 13 residues. CDR1 and CDR2 from the germline V gene are SSHAT and FNYEAQ (reference sequence).

The rearrangement joins TRBV4-3 to TRBJ2-5; 10 positions agree with TRBD2. J lost 11 bases, V lost 9 bases, and 12 bases had no gene match. There are 13 residues in the CDR3. CDR1 is LGHNA and CDR2 is YSLEER in the germline V gene. The CDR3 nucleotides are TGCGCCAGAGGGACTAGCGTAGCAGTGTGGCAGTACTTC. This sequence encodes CARGTSVAVWQYF.

The J gene is TRBJ2-7, the V gene TRBV25-1; D is unclear. This CDR3 has 13 residues. Germline V gives CDR1 MGHDK, CDR2 SYGVNS. V was pared by 9 bases and J by 2 bases, with 14 bases between. The CDR3 loop is CASSPAGAYEQYF. In DNA form, the CDR3 reads TGTGCCAGTAGTCCGGCCGGTGCCTACGAGCAGTACTTC.

This chain connects TRBV19 to TRBJ1-2; D unclear. The CDR3 loop spans 14 amino acids. V lost 3 bases and J lost 6, with 14 bases in between. The V gene's germline CDR1 is LNHDA and CDR2 SQIVND (reference sequence). The CDR3 protein is CASSIEPMGHGYTF. The CDR3 nucleotides read TGTGCCAGTAGTATCGAACCGATGGGTCATGGCTACACCTTC.

The chain uses TRBV25-1 and TRBJ2-2, with TRBD1 as a possible D gene (7 bases). Trimming stripped 5 bases from V and 5 bases from J, with 12 bases between. This CDR3 comprises 14 residues. From germline, CDR1 is MGHDK and CDR2 SYGVNS. The CDR3 is CASSRQGGTGELFF. The CDR3 bases are TGTGCCAGCAGTAGACAGGGAGGAACCGGGGAGCTGTTTTTT.

This chain joins TRBV11-2 and TRBJ1-2; 9 nucleotides align to TRBD1. The CDR3 is 15 amino acids. V shed 5 bases, J shed 4 bases, and the junction held 8 bases outside the gene matches. CDR1 is SGHAT, CDR2 FQNNGV, per germline. The CDR3 DNA reads as TGTGCCAGCAGCATACAGGGGGCGCGGCCCTATGGCTACACCTTC. Translation gives CASSIQGARPYGYTF.

The chain is built from TRBV19 and TRBJ1-3, with D possibly matching TRBD1 (5 bases). The CDR3 runs to 14 residues. Germline V gene data show CDR1 as LNHDA and CDR2 as SQIVND (reference sequence). With 6 bases removed from V and 3 bases from J, the gap between germline ends came to 12 bases. The DNA of the CDR3 is TGTGCCAGTAGCCTGTGGGGGAATGGAAACACCATATATTTT. Its protein is CASSLWGNGNTIYF.

The chain is built from TRBV4-1 and TRBJ2-3; no clear D. V lost 2 bases and J 2 bases, leaving 11 bases between the germline ends. The CDR3 extends over 15 amino acids. Looked up from germline, CDR1 is MGHRA and CDR2 is YSYEKL. The CDR3 DNA sequence: TGCGCCAGCAGCCAAATTGTAGTTCCCACAGATACGCAGTATTTT. The encoded protein is CASSQIVVPTDTQYF.

This clone was observed once. This chain connects TRBV28 to TRBJ2-2; no clear D. Germline assignment: CDR1 MDHEN and CDR2 SYDVKM. The V gene lost 8 bases and the J gene lost 0 bases, with 22 bases spanning the gap. This CDR3 contains 18 residues. CDR3 in amino acids: CASRPRSYFGSNTGELFF. The CDR3 DNA reads as TGTGCCAGCCGCCCCCGTTCCTATTTCGGTTCGAACACCGGGGAGCTGTTTTTT.

This rearrangement joins TRBV19 to TRBJ1-1; D unclear. The V end lost 2 bases, the J end lost 4 bases, and 14 bases lay between the germline ends. Germline CDR1 reads LNHDA; CDR2 reads SQIVND (reference sequence). The CDR3 extends over 15 amino acids. CDR3 sequence reads: CASSISLGRATEAFF. Written as DNA, the CDR3 is TGTGCCAGTAGTATATCCCTGGGTCGGGCCACTGAAGCTTTCTTT.

The V and J genes are TRBV2 and TRBJ2-7; 8 bases are shared with TRBD1. CDR1 is SNHLY, CDR2 FYNNEI, per germline. CDR3 length equals 15 residues. The V and J ends lost 2 bases and 1 base, in that order; junction bases with no gene match: 4. The CDR3: CASSEPGTGSYEQYF. In DNA, the CDR3 is TGTGCCAGCAGTGAACCTGGGACAGGTTCCTACGAGCAGTACTTC.

The CDR3 protein is CASTERTDSYEQYF. The CDR3 DNA follows: TGTGCCAGCACCGAACGGACAGACTCCTACGAGCAGTACTTC. The gene calls are TRBV9 and TRBJ2-7, with a weak D call TRBD1 (6 bases). CDR1 is SGDLS, CDR2 YYNGEE, per germline. The CDR3 is 14 amino acids. V dropped 6 bases and J dropped 0 bases, with 13 bases sitting between them.

This rearrangement joins TRBV11-2 to TRBJ2-3; D gene uncertain. The CDR3 covers 15 residues. Deletions cut 8 bases from V and 6 bases from J, with 21 bases between. CDR1 is SGHAT and CDR2 is FQNNGV in the germline V gene. DNA for the CDR3: TGTGCCAGCCGTATTCAGATCGCCTCTGGCGATACGCAGTATTTT. Its protein product is CASRIQIASGDTQYF.

V is TRBV28 and J is TRBJ2-5; 7 nucleotides align to TRBD2. This CDR3 spans 15 amino acids. V gave up 2 bases and J gave up 5 bases; unmatched junction bases: 8. Germline V gene data show CDR1 as MDHEN and CDR2 as SYDVKM. The CDR3 reads CASSLRSGGLETQYF. The DNA of the CDR3 is TGTGCCAGCAGTTTACGCTCGGGGGGTCTGGAGACCCAGTACTTC.

V is TRBV28 and J is TRBJ1-1; D is ambiguous. The V gene's germline CDR1 is MDHEN and CDR2 SYDVKM. The CDR3 sequence is 10 residues long. Trimming shortened V by 4 bases and J by 7 bases, and 4 bases separated the two germline ends. The CDR3 loop reads CASSSGEAFF. The CDR3 bases are TGTGCCAGCAGTTCAGGTGAAGCTTTCTTT.

Concerning this clone itself: Other nucleotide sequences from this sample produce the same CDR3. The rearrangement joins TRBV7-2 to TRBJ2-1, with D possibly being TRBD2 (7 bases). Germline V lookup: CDR1 SGHTA, CDR2 FQGNSA. V lost 0 bases, J lost 1 base, and 13 bases lay in between. There are 17 residues in the CDR3. The DNA for the CDR3 is TGTGCCAGCAGCTTAGCGGGGGCGGGAGTTTCCTACAATGAGCAGTTCTTC. Protein product: CASSLAGAGVSYNEQFF. The whole variable domain, remainder taken from reference TRBV7-2 and TRBJ2-1, is GAGVSQSPSNKVTEKGKDVELRCDPISGHTALYWYRQSLGQGLEFLIYFQGNSAPDKSGLPSDRFSAERTGGSVSTLTIQRTQQEDSAVYLCASSLAGAGVSYNEQFFGPGTRLTVL.

V is TRBV28 and J is TRBJ1-5; unclear D gene. The CDR3 is 14 amino acids. The V and J ends lost 4 bases and 6 bases respectively, with 13 bases between them. Germline loops: CDR1 MDHEN, CDR2 SYDVKM. The CDR3 DNA reads TGTGCCAGCAGTTCGATACTTGGGTCTCAGCCCCAGCATTTT. Translated: CASSSILGSQPQHF.

This clone was picked up one time. This chain joins TRBV28 and TRBJ2-7; D may be TRBD1 (6 bases). Germline V gives CDR1 MDHEN, CDR2 SYDVKM. Trimming stripped 5 bases from V and 6 bases from J, with 26 bases between. This CDR3 is built from 17 residues. The CDR3: CASSIPAPTGFGSEQYF. CDR3 in DNA: TGTGCCAGCAGTATACCGGCCCCTACAGGGTTTGGGAGCGAGCAGTACTTC.

About this clone itself: The sample contains more than one DNA sequence encoding this CDR3. The chain employs TRBV11-2 and TRBJ2-5; D call uncertain. The CDR3 loop spans 12 amino acids. Germline CDR1 SGHAT, CDR2 FQNNGV. V was trimmed by 0 bases and J by 7 bases, leaving 6 bases between them. The CDR3 here is CASSLDSGTQYF. DNA of the CDR3: TGTGCCAGCAGCTTAGACTCCGGGACCCAGTACTTC. The full variable domain, rest sourced from reference TRBV11-2 and TRBJ2-5, is EAGVAQSPRYKIIEKRQSVAFWCNPISGHATLYWYQQILGQGPKLLIQFQNNGVVDDSQLPKDRFSAERLKGVDSTLKIQPAKLEDSAVYLCASSLDSGTQYFGPGTRLLVL.

The chain carries TRBV11-2 and TRBJ1-2; no clear D gene. V lost 0 bases, J lost 0 bases, and 8 bases lay in between. This CDR3 is 15 amino acids long. The germline gives CDR1 SGHAT, CDR2 FQNNGV. The CDR3 region is CASSLEGSSNYGYTF. The CDR3 nucleotides are TGTGCCAGCAGCTTAGAGGGGTCTTCTAACTATGGCTACACCTTC.

This sequence joins TRBV28 and TRBJ1-1; 8 bases fit TRBD1. This CDR3 contains 13 residues. From germline, CDR1 is MDHEN and CDR2 SYDVKM. The junction had 7 bases not matched to a gene; V was cut back by 2 bases and J by 11 bases. The chain's CDR3 is CASSLQGAVGAFF. CDR3 in DNA: TGTGCCAGCAGTTTACAGGGGGCGGTAGGTGCTTTCTTT.